This record covers a single T cell receptor (beta chain). The antigen is not known. Other nucleotide sequences in the sample specify the same CDR3. The record originates from a study of T cell responses to AZD1222 COVID-19 vaccine. Method: immunoSEQ multiplex PCR; TCRdb's copy keeps in-frame clones and lacks some. Seen here are about 92,000 clones, around 88% observed once, and the top ten hold approximately 10%. Points from the study as a whole: Females made up more of the donors, who were largely white British, and clonal diversity may have come out too low.

Germline loops: CDR1 SNHLY, CDR2 FYNNEI. V was pared by 6 bases and J by 7 bases, with 13 bases between. This CDR3 has 13 amino acids. The receptor's source is an adult in good health. This chain links TRBV2 with TRBJ2-1; D is possibly TRBD1 (8 bases). The sequencing here drew on peripheral blood, taken on day 0 of MenACWY control vaccination. CDR3 sequence (DNA): TGTGCCAGCAGAGGACAGGGAGGGAATGAGCAGTTCTTC. Translated, it gives CASRGQGGNEQFF.